This T cell receptor (beta chain) comes out of a study of breast tumors, draining lymph nodes, adjacent tissues (dated by TCRdb to the mid-2010s). At the level of the whole study: The study compared TCR beta repertoires across tumor, adjacent nontumor tissue and axillary lymph nodes from breast cancer patients. In human breast cancer, the study set out to assess how tumor, surrounding tissue and draining lymph node repertoires relate to one another and whether T cells might be exchanged between them.

The run used an Illumina HiSeq 2000. TCR beta chain libraries were generated by multiplex PCR amplification. High-throughput sequencing was used to analyze the amplified TCR beta chain products. Using fastp at Q25 and MiXCR, TCRdb reprocessed the public reads and kept productive beta chains. Each record represents a unique CDR3 protein, reported with the most common genes and DNA among its rows. The sample table lists 70,000 or so distinct CDR3 sequences, around two fifths of them with a count of one. The ten largest clones represent almost 8.5% of the sample. Many counts were recorded for this clonotype. It has no known antigen specificity. No much larger clonotype is one base removed from it; base qualities were not supplied. The CDR3 contains 17 residues, cysteine and phenylalanine counted. Solely the CDR3 DNA is kept, with 51 bases framed from the first base. V and J are truncated by 4 bases and 2 bases respectively, leaving an intervening sequence of 21 bases. The germline V gene provides CDR1 MGHRA and CDR2 YSYEKL.

The paper as a whole reports these results and caveats: Tumors showed preferential V and J gene usage, and their T-cell repertoire diversity fell below that of lymph nodes yet above that of nontumor tissue. The conclusion that tumor T cells originate in lymph nodes was framed as consistent with a hypothesis rather than directly demonstrated. A scenario in which most tumor T cells derive from the lymph node and then expand within tumor tissue was judged to be consistent with the data. Tumor and nontumor tissue repertoires were significantly more similar in luminal-like than in basal-like breast cancer.

Sequenced input: breast tumor tissue. The chain joins TRBV4-1 to TRBJ2-7; no D gene call is confident. The TCR originated in a female donor with breast cancer. Some clones in this sample may be carry-over from other donors' samples. CDR3 sequence: CASSLKVRQPGTYEQYF. The DNA sequence is given as TGCGCCAGCAGCCTGAAAGTTCGGCAACCCGGAACCTACGAGCAGTACTTC.